The 29 T cell receptor beta chains presented below share a single source sample, sequenced in a study of T cell responses to AZD1222 COVID-19 vaccine. Here immunoSEQ multiplex PCR was the method, and the copy in TCRdb shows in-frame clones only, minus some. The sample holds about 56,000 clones, 80% to 90% seen once. This specimen consisted of peripheral blood, obtained on day 0 of AZD1222 vaccination. These receptors originate from an adult in good health.

This chain uses TRBV11-2 with TRBJ2-7, with unresolved D. V was shortened by 1 base and J by 6 bases, with 7 bases between the two germline ends. CDR3 length equals 12 residues. The germline CDR1 and CDR2 sequences are SGHAT and FQNNGV. In DNA form, the CDR3 reads TGTGCCAGCAGCTTAGGCACATCCGAGCAGTACTTC. Its protein product is CASSLGTSEQYF.

This chain joins TRBV5-5 and TRBJ1-1; no definite D call. Germline V gives CDR1 SGHKS, CDR2 YYEKEE (reference sequence). The CDR3 contains 14 residues. Trimming left V 0 bases short and J 0 bases short, with 6 bases between. The CDR3 region has the DNA TGTGCCAGCAGCTTGGAGGCAGTGAACACTGAAGCTTTCTTT. This sequence encodes CASSLEAVNTEAFF.

This rearrangement joins TRBV19 to TRBJ2-5; tentatively, D is TRBD1 (6 bases). There are 13 residues in the CDR3. V lost 5 bases to trimming and J lost 1 base, with 8 bases between them. Germline V gene sequence: CDR1 LNHDA, CDR2 SQIVND (reference sequence). CDR3 residues: CASSSGVQETQYF. In DNA, the CDR3 is TGTGCCAGTAGTTCAGGGGTCCAAGAGACCCAGTACTTC.

The sample holds one count of this clone. The chain links TRBV28 to TRBJ1-4, with no clear D. This CDR3 comprises 14 residues. V shed 4 bases and J shed 6 bases, with 12 bases lying between them. CDR1 MDHEN and CDR2 SYDVKM come from the germline V gene. The chain's CDR3 is CASSSLAVHEKLFF. In DNA, the CDR3 is TGTGCCAGCAGTTCTCTGGCCGTCCATGAAAAACTGTTTTTT.

The gene calls are TRBV19 and TRBJ1-1; tentative D call: TRBD1 (6 bases). The CDR3 contains 16 residues. Trimming removed 1 base from V and 3 bases from J, with 15 bases in between. Germline V CDR1 and CDR2: LNHDA, SQIVND (reference sequence). CDR3 sequence reads: CASSIAPTGRDTEAFF. The CDR3 region has the DNA TGTGCCAGTAGTATAGCCCCTACAGGGAGGGACACTGAAGCTTTCTTT.

This chain uses TRBV7-2 with TRBJ1-6; no clear D gene. V lost 4 bases and J 7 bases, leaving 20 bases between the germline ends. The CDR3 has 17 amino acids. CDR1 and CDR2 (germline): SGHTA, FQGNSA. CDR3 DNA sequence: TGTGCCAGCAGCTCTAGCGGTGACCTCCTTACCAATTCACCCCTCCACTTT. This encodes CASSSSGDLLTNSPLHF.

Points on this clone: Within the sample, other DNA sequences also encode this same CDR3. The J gene is TRBJ2-7, the V gene TRBV5-1; a possible D gene is TRBD1 (5 bases). This CDR3 region has 12 residues. V shed 3 bases and J shed 4 bases, with 8 bases lying between them. Germline loops: CDR1 SGHRS, CDR2 YFSETQ. CDR3 sequence: CASSSQGYEQYF. Written as DNA, the CDR3 is TGCGCCAGCAGCTCCCAGGGTTACGAGCAGTACTTC. The complete variable domain, with remaining parts taken from reference TRBV5-1 and TRBJ2-7, reads KAGVTQTPRYLIKTRGQQVTLSCSPISGHRSVSWYQQTPGQGLQFLFEYFSETQRNKGNFPGRFSGRQFSNSRSEMNVSTLELGDSALYLCASSSQGYEQYFGPGTRLTVT.

The chain employs TRBV27 and TRBJ2-7, with D perhaps TRBD1 (6 bases). Trimming left V 6 bases short and J 8 bases short, with 20 bases between. This CDR3 spans 14 amino acids. Per germline, CDR1 MNHEY and CDR2 SMNVEV (reference sequence). Here the CDR3 reads CASSNLENRAKQYF. CDR3 DNA sequence: TGTGCCAGCAGCAACCTCGAAAACAGGGCTAAGCAGTACTTC.

V gene TRBV4-1 combines with J gene TRBJ2-1, with 7 bases identical to TRBD2. Germline values: CDR1 MGHRA, CDR2 YSYEKL. The CDR3 is made up of 15 amino acids. The V and J ends lost 3 bases and 2 bases, in that order; junction bases with no gene match: 4. CDR3 in amino acids: CASSQGGLAYNEQFF. The CDR3 DNA is TGCGCCAGCAGCCAGGGTGGACTAGCCTACAATGAGCAGTTCTTC.

The chain employs TRBV4-1 and TRBJ1-5; 8 bases are a match to TRBD1. V lost 3 bases and J lost 5; bases outside the gene matches: 9. This CDR3 contains 16 residues. Looked up from germline, CDR1 is MGHRA and CDR2 is YSYEKL. CDR3 sequence reads: CASSHTRGRGHQPQHF. The CDR3 DNA is TGCGCCAGCAGCCACACCCGAGGCAGGGGGCATCAGCCCCAGCATTTT.

The chain carries TRBV28 and TRBJ1-3; no reliable D call. CDR1 MDHEN and CDR2 SYDVKM come from the germline V gene. The CDR3 spans 16 residues. The ends were cut back, 4 bases at V and 0 bases at J, with 13 bases in the middle. In nucleotides, the CDR3 is TGTGCCAGCAGTTCCCCCGGCAGGATCTCTGGAAACACCATATATTTT. Translation gives CASSSPGRISGNTIYF.

The J gene is TRBJ2-7, the V gene TRBV14, with no clear D. The CDR3 is made up of 16 amino acids. V was cut by 0 bases and J by 8 bases, with 20 bases left in between. CDR1 is SGHDN and CDR2 is FVKESK in the germline V gene. CDR3 protein: CASSQEGRRTLLKQYF. Written as DNA, the CDR3 is TGTGCCAGCAGCCAAGAAGGTCGCAGGACCCTTTTAAAGCAGTACTTC. Based on the CDR3 plus reference TRBV14 and TRBJ2-7, the full variable domain is EAGVTQFPSHSVIEKGQTVTLRCDPISGHDNLYWYRRVMGKEIKFLLHFVKESKQDESGMPNNRFLAERTGGTYSTLKVQPAELEDSGVYFCASSQEGRRTLLKQYFGPGTRLTVT.

CDR3 in DNA: TGCGCCAGCAGCCTCCACAGGGGGACTCGAGATCAGCCCCAGCATTTT. Protein sequence: CASSLHRGTRDQPQHF. V is TRBV4-1 and J is TRBJ1-5, with 8 nucleotides matching TRBD1. Trimming took 4 bases from V and 5 from J; bases not matched to a gene: 10. The CDR3 covers 16 residues. Germline V lookup: CDR1 MGHRA, CDR2 YSYEKL.

The genes are TRBV18 and TRBJ2-5; 7 bases are shared with TRBD1. The germline V gene has CDR1 KGHSH and CDR2 LQKENI. Germline trimming cut 3 bases from V and 3 bases from J; bases unmatched to any gene: 4. CDR3 size: 14 residues. Written as DNA, the CDR3 is TGTGCCAGCTCACCTCCAGGGGGAAAAGAGACCCAGTACTTC. Its translation: CASSPPGGKETQYF.

This clone was seen once. V usage is TRBV6-5 and J usage is TRBJ1-5; 8 nucleotides align to TRBD1. Germline CDR1 is MNHEY and CDR2 is SVGAGI. Trimming took 2 bases from V and 6 from J; bases not matched to a gene: 9. The CDR3 has 16 residues. The CDR3 nucleotides read TGTGCCAGCAGTTACGTGTCAACAGGGGGGAGTCAGCCCCAGCATTTT. Translated, it gives CASSYVSTGGSQPQHF.

The chain combines TRBV4-1 with TRBJ2-1; 7 bases are a match to TRBD2. Germline CDR1 is MGHRA and CDR2 is YSYEKL. V was pared by 4 bases and J by 4 bases, with 7 bases of the junction left unmatched. This CDR3 is built from 15 residues. This CDR3 is CASSPEGGGYNEQFF. Written as DNA, the CDR3 is TGCGCCAGCAGCCCGGAAGGCGGGGGTTACAATGAGCAGTTCTTC.

The V and J genes are TRBV15 and TRBJ2-7; possibly TRBD2 for D (5 bases). V was pared by 3 bases and J by 3 bases, with 9 bases between. CDR1 LNHNV and CDR2 YYDKDF come from the germline V gene (reference sequence). The CDR3 covers 13 residues. The CDR3 is CATSRGVDYEQYF. CDR3 in DNA: TGTGCCACCAGCAGGGGAGTGGACTACGAGCAGTACTTC.

V and J are TRBV7-2 and TRBJ1-6; D might be TRBD1 (5 bases). There are 12 residues in the CDR3. Trimming took off 5 bases at V and 16 bases at J, with 15 bases between the two ends. The germline V gene encodes CDR1 SGHTA and CDR2 FQGNSA. The CDR3 spells CASSADRDRLHF. The CDR3 bases are TGTGCCAGCAGCGCAGATCGGGACCGGCTCCACTTT.

The CDR3 is CASSMGGWGGTDEQFF. In DNA form, the CDR3 reads TGTGCCAGTAGTATGGGAGGTTGGGGGGGTACGGATGAGCAGTTCTTC. This chain connects TRBV19 to TRBJ2-1, with 7 bases matching TRBD2. In germline, CDR1 is LNHDA, CDR2 SQIVND (reference sequence). With V trimmed by 3 bases and J by 8 bases, 13 bases remained unmatched. This CDR3 is built from 16 residues.

This rearrangement joins TRBV3-1 (or the pseudogene TRBV3-2) to TRBJ2-3; D is possibly TRBD2 (5 bases). The V gene's germline CDR1 is LGHDT and CDR2 YNNKEL (reference sequence). This CDR3 is 15 amino acids long. V shed 5 bases and J shed 2 bases, with 14 bases lying between them. The CDR3 DNA follows: TGTGCCAGCAGCGTCCTGAAGGGAGACACAGATACGCAGTATTTT. Encoded protein: CASSVLKGDTDTQYF.

This chain uses TRBV15 with TRBJ1-1; D is undetermined. The ends were cut back, 0 bases at V and 3 bases at J, with 8 bases in the middle. The CDR3 has 14 amino acids. CDR1 LNHNV and CDR2 YYDKDF come from the germline V gene (reference sequence). The CDR3 reads CATSRDFRDTEAFF. DNA for the CDR3: TGTGCCACCAGCAGAGACTTCCGGGACACTGAAGCTTTCTTT. Supplemented by reference TRBV15 and TRBJ1-1, the full variable domain reads DAMVIQNPRYQVTQFGKPVTLSCSQTLNHNVMYWYQQKSSQAPKLLFHYYDKDFNNEADTPDNFQSRRPNTSFCFLDIRSPGLGDTAMYLCATSRDFRDTEAFFGQGTRLTVV.

The DNA for the CDR3 is TGCGCCAGCAGCTTGGTTCGGTTTAGGGACACTGAAGCTTTCTTT. Protein: CASSLVRFRDTEAFF. J is TRBJ1-1 and V is TRBV5-1; no reliable D call. The CDR3 runs to 15 residues. V dropped 0 bases and J dropped 3 bases, with 12 bases sitting between them. Germline V gene lookup returns CDR1 SGHRS and CDR2 YFSETQ.

The chain is built from TRBV18 and TRBJ1-1; TRBD1 matches at 8 bases. J gave up 0 bases and V 5 bases, and 8 bases lay outside the gene matches. The V gene's germline CDR1 is KGHSH and CDR2 LQKENI. The CDR3 length is 16 residues. CDR3 DNA sequence: TGTGCCAGCTCAAGACAGGGGTTGGAAATGAACACTGAAGCTTTCTTT. Translating gives CASSRQGLEMNTEAFF.

This chain links TRBV6-5 with TRBJ2-7; perhaps D is TRBD1 or TRBD2 (5 bases each). Germline CDR1 is MNHEY and CDR2 is SVGAGI. V was shortened by 6 bases and J by 3 bases, with 9 bases between the two germline ends. The CDR3 spans 12 residues. CDR3 bases: TGTGCCAGCAGAGGGGACGGCTACGAGCAGTACTTC. Translating gives CASRGDGYEQYF.

The CDR3 DNA reads TGTGCCTGGAGTTACCTCGACAATGAAAAACTGTTTTTT. Translation gives CAWSYLDNEKLFF. The rearrangement links TRBV30 to TRBJ1-4; D uncertain. Germline V gene sequence: CDR1 GTSNPN, CDR2 SVGIG (reference sequence). The V and J ends lost 2 bases and 5 bases respectively, with 9 bases between them. The CDR3 spans 13 residues.

The chain combines TRBV19 with TRBJ2-7; maybe TRBD1 (6 bases). The V and J ends lost 3 bases and 3 bases respectively, with 24 bases between them. The CDR3 contains 18 residues. CDR1 is LNHDA, CDR2 SQIVND, per germline (reference sequence). CDR3 protein: CASSIYVGTRRRDYEQYF. The DNA of the CDR3 is TGTGCCAGTAGTATTTATGTGGGGACAAGGCGACGAGACTACGAGCAGTACTTC.

This sequence joins TRBV28 and TRBJ1-4; tentatively, D is TRBD1 (5 bases). Germline CDR1 is MDHEN and CDR2 is SYDVKM. Between the trimmed V and J ends, which lost 5 bases and 4 bases, there was a span of 17 bases. The CDR3 sequence is 16 residues long. DNA of the CDR3: TGTGCCAGCAGTCACCCCGTCAGGGTGGTTAATGAAAAACTGTTTTTT. Translated, it gives CASSHPVRVVNEKLFF.

V gene TRBV7-8 combines with J gene TRBJ1-5; D is undetermined. The CDR3 contains 13 residues. Germline V gene lookup returns CDR1 SGHVS and CDR2 FQNEAQ. V was trimmed by 6 bases and J by 6 bases, leaving 12 bases between them. CDR3 protein: CASSIQSLQPQHF. As DNA, the CDR3 is TGTGCCAGCAGTATACAGAGTCTTCAGCCCCAGCATTTT.

This rearrangement joins TRBV10-3 to TRBJ1-2; D is perhaps TRBD1 (6 bases). CDR3 length equals 14 residues. The germline V gene encodes CDR1 ENHRY and CDR2 SYGVKD. Between the trimmed V and J ends, which lost 6 bases and 0 bases, there was a span of 11 bases. In nucleotides, the CDR3 is TGTGCCATCAGGGGGACACATACTAACTATGGCTACACCTTC. Encoded protein: CAIRGTHTNYGYTF.